This T cell receptor (beta chain) was identified in a study of tumor and adjacent non-tumor tissue in lung cancer. Three rounds of nested PCR, following a modified ARM-PCR protocol, produced the TCRbeta library. TCRdb itself ran the multiplex PCR reads through MiXCR, one entry per CDR3 protein. The sample contains approximately 110,000 distinct CDR3 sequences, more than 60% of which appear only once. This sample's RNA came from whole unsorted tissue. This clonotype has a handful of counts. A much bigger clone sits one base away, suggesting this may be a read error. Trimming pared 6 bases from V and 4 bases from J, leaving 16 bases between. CDR1 and CDR2 from the germline V gene are SQVTM and ANQGSEA. CDR3 size: 14 residues.

The TCR originated in a woman aged 60-75 years with non-small cell lung cancer. This chain links TRBV29-1 with TRBJ2-1; perhaps D is TRBD1 or TRBD2 (6 bases each). Sequencing used lung tumor tissue. The CDR3 reads CSVGGRGRYNEQFF. The CDR3 bases are TGCAGCGTGGGGGGCAGGGGCAGGTACAATGAGCAGTTCTTC.